This TCR beta chain was found in a study of blood T cell repertoires in COVID-19. Whole-study context: Samples came from the United States, Italy and Spain, spanning acute and convalescent COVID-19. In each case, the material was cDNA or gDNA derived from T cells, B-cell-depleted T cells, or PBMCs.

Profiled with immunoSEQ multiplex PCR; TCRdb holds only in-frame clones, not every one. The sample carries approximately 100,000 clones, 81% recorded once. Germline CDR1 KGHSH, CDR2 LQKENI. Trimming cost V 4 bases and J 2 bases, with 12 bases left between them. The CDR3 length is 14 residues. The J gene is TRBJ2-7, the V gene TRBV18; no reliable D call. This receptor was identified in a man aged 60 to 75 with acute or convalescent COVID-19. The sequencing input was peripheral blood. The CDR3 region has the DNA TGTGCCAGCTCACAGTCGGTAGAGGCCTACGAGCAGTACTTC. Residues: CASSQSVEAYEQYF.